These T cell receptor beta chains were read from a single sample in a study of CD8 T cells in ankylosing spondylitis. TCRdb called the 5' RACE reads again in MiXCR, with one record for every CDR3 protein. The table lists under 130,000 distinct CDR3 sequences, under 30% of them singletons. Sequenced input: synovial fluid, either unsorted or a sorted T cell fraction (not recorded which). These receptors came from a male donor with ankylosing spondylitis. Both conserved end residues are part of each CDR3. A D gene is named only where the DNA matches it firmly. The size field is filled for only some rows; it gives once, few, many or a size class.

-,few,TRBJ2-2,TRBV15,CATSRVVGAGITGELFF,TGTGCCACCAGCAGAGTCGTTGGGGCAGGGATTACCGGGGAGCTGTTTTTT
-,few,TRBJ2-1,TRBV2,CASRARGYNEQFF,TGTGCCAGCAGGGCTAGGGGGTACAATGAGCAGTTCTTC
-,-,TRBJ1-5,TRBV20-1,CSAMDGNQPQHF,TGCAGTGCCATGGACGGGAATCAGCCCCAGCATTTT
TRBD2,-,TRBJ2-1,TRBV12-3/TRBV12-4,CASSQREGRNEQFF,TGTGCCAGCAGCCAGCGGGAGGGCCGGAATGAGCAGTTCTTC
-,-,TRBJ1-1,TRBV3-1,CASSRRGGAEAFF,TGTGCCAGCAGCCGACGGGGGGGCGCTGAAGCTTTCTTT
TRBD1,many,TRBJ1-1,TRBV27,CASSPRTGVYEAFF,TGTGCCAGCAGTCCACGGACAGGGGTTTACGAAGCTTTCTTT
TRBD2,-,TRBJ2-3,TRBV9,CASSVIAGVEDTQYF,TGTGCCAGCAGCGTTATAGCGGGAGTAGAAGATACGCAGTATTTT
-,-,TRBJ2-5,TRBV12-3/TRBV12-4,CASSTDWAQYF,TGTGCCAGCAGTACCGATTGGGCCCAGTACTTC
-,-,TRBJ2-1,TRBV20-1,CSARFRAGLAYNEQFF,TGCAGTGCTAGATTTCGGGCTGGGCTGGCATACAATGAGCAGTTCTTC
-,few,TRBJ1-1,TRBV6-2/TRBV6-3,CASRTTVGGTEAFF,TGTGCCAGCAGAACAACAGTCGGGGGCACTGAAGCTTTCTTT